Listed here is a single T cell receptor beta chain. This record comes from a study of identifying expanded T cells in peripheral blood. TCRdb's copy holds only in-frame clones and misses some; the assay was immunoSEQ multiplex PCR. Here the sample spans 85,000 to 90,000 clones, approximately 86% being singletons. After removal of 5 bases from V and 2 bases from J, the junction contained 6 bases not matched to a gene. The germline V gene has CDR1 SSHAT and CDR2 FNYEAQ (reference sequence). CDR3 size: 16 residues. The sequenced sample consisted of blood. The chain carries TRBV7-7 and TRBJ2-2; 9 positions agree with TRBD1. This TCR derives from a person aged 18-70 years in good health. The DNA of the CDR3 is TGTGCCAGCAGCCCGACAGGGGGTGGTAACACCGGGGAGCTGTTTTTT. Protein: CASSPTGGGNTGELFF. Together with reference TRBV7-7 and TRBJ2-2, the CDR3 gives the full variable domain: GAGVSQSPRYKVTKRGQDVTLRCDPISSHATLYWYQQALGQGPEFLTYFNYEAQPDKSGLPSDRFSAERPEGSISTLTIQRTEQRDSAMYRCASSPTGGGNTGELFFGEGSRLTVL.